Listed below are T cell receptor beta chains from one sample, sequenced in a study of T cell changes during pregnancy in multiple sclerosis. Only in-frame clones appear in the TCRdb table, and some are missing; sequencing was by immunoSEQ multiplex PCR. The table records approximately 65,000 clones, approximately 96% of them present only once. Sequencing used CD8+ T cells from peripheral blood mononuclear cells, obtained after pregnancy. These receptors were taken from a female donor with multiple sclerosis, enrolled in a pregnancy study. CDR3s include the opening cysteine and the closing phenylalanine or tryptophan. The order of the fields is clone size, V gene, D gene, J gene, CDR3 protein, CDR3 DNA. The D gene is left open where the match is weak. A row's size may be missing; if present it is once, few, many or a size class.

>-|TRBV14|TRBD2|TRBJ2-7
CASSPYSGSEQYF
TGTGCCAGCAGCCCCTATAGCGGGAGCGAGCAGTACTTC
>-|TRBV27|-|TRBJ1-1
CASSLPGVLNTEAFF
TGTGCCAGCAGTTTGCCAGGGGTACTGAACACTGAAGCTTTCTTT
>-|TRBV27|TRBD2|TRBJ2-3
CATVPSGNTDTQYF
TGTGCCACCGTCCCTAGCGGAAACACAGATACGCAGTATTTT
>-|TRBV11-2|TRBD2|TRBJ2-2
CASSPSGSAGELFF
TGTGCCAGCAGCCCTAGCGGGAGTGCCGGGGAGCTGTTTTTT
>once|TRBV28|-|TRBJ2-3
CASSLSGGTDTQYF
TGTGCCAGCAGTTTATCCGGGGGCACAGATACGCAGTATTTT
>-|TRBV4-1|-|TRBJ2-1
CASSQDMGGAANEQFF
TGCGCCAGCAGCCAAGATATGGGAGGTGCGGCCAATGAGCAGTTCTTC
>-|TRBV27|TRBD2|TRBJ2-7
CASSSLAGGFSYEQYF
TGTGCCAGCAGTTCTCTAGCGGGAGGTTTTAGCTACGAGCAGTACTTC
>-|TRBV28|TRBD1|TRBJ2-6
CASRTGTAHSGANVLTF
TGTGCCAGCAGGACCGGGACAGCCCACTCTGGGGCCAACGTCCTGACTTTC
>-|TRBV9|-|TRBJ1-4
CASSPQTRLGEKLFF
TGTGCCAGCAGCCCTCAGACTCGACTGGGTGAAAAACTGTTTTTT
>-|TRBV27|TRBD2|TRBJ2-3
CASSLLAGGVTQYF
TGTGCCAGCAGTTTACTTGCGGGGGGCGTGACGCAGTATTTT
>-|TRBV9|TRBD2|TRBJ2-5
CASSVGASGREETQYF
TGTGCCAGCAGCGTCGGAGCTAGCGGGAGGGAAGAGACCCAGTACTTC
>-|TRBV13|-|TRBJ2-6
CASTQDSSGANVLTF
TGTGCCAGCACTCAGGATTCCTCTGGGGCCAACGTCCTGACTTTC
>once|TRBV15|TRBD1|TRBJ2-1
CATSGRTGGNEQFF
TGTGCCACCAGCGGACGGACAGGGGGCAATGAGCAGTTCTTC
>-|TRBV6-9|TRBD1|TRBJ1-1
CASIFRTGATEAFF
TGTGCCAGCATTTTCCGGACAGGGGCCACTGAAGCTTTCTTT
>-|TRBV27|-|TRBJ2-7
CASSLTGAYEQYF
TGTGCCAGCAGTTTAACAGGAGCCTACGAGCAGTACTTC
>-|TRBV7-6|TRBD2|TRBJ2-1
CASSLEGWREPYNEQFF
TGTGCCAGCAGCTTAGAGGGCTGGCGGGAGCCTTACAATGAGCAGTTCTTC
>-|TRBV19|-|TRBJ2-5
CASSTQDSSSLQETQYF
TGTGCCAGTAGTACCCAGGACAGCTCCAGCCTACAAGAGACCCAGTACTTC
>-|TRBV7-9|-|TRBJ2-3
CASSLVATGGSDTQYF
TGTGCCAGCAGCTTAGTGGCAACCGGAGGTTCGGATACGCAGTATTTT
>-|TRBV11-3|-|TRBJ2-2
CASSLGLIQGNTGELFF
TGTGCCAGCAGCTTGGGATTGATACAGGGGAACACCGGGGAGCTGTTTTTT
>-|TRBV28|-|TRBJ1-2
CASGRVSRAYGYTF
TGTGCCAGCGGCAGGGTATCTAGGGCCTATGGCTACACCTTC
>-|TRBV7-9|TRBD1|TRBJ2-7
CASSPGTVSYEQYF
TGTGCCAGCAGCCCCGGGACAGTATCCTACGAGCAGTACTTC
>-|TRBV21-1|-|TRBJ2-5
CASSKAPGQGICKCDETQYF
TGTGCCAGCAGCAAAGCGCCGGGACAGGGAATCTGTAAGTGTGATGAGACCCAGTACTTC
>-|TRBV28|-|TRBJ2-7
CASSLSPIYEQYF
TGTGCCAGCAGTTTGTCACCTATTTACGAGCAGTACTTC
>once|TRBV6-1|-|TRBJ2-7
CASSELGGSYEQYF
TGTGCCAGCAGTGAACTAGGCGGGTCCTACGAGCAGTACTTC
>-|TRBV19|TRBD2|TRBJ2-1
CASRPGLAGERDNNEQFF
TGTGCCAGTAGGCCTGGACTAGCGGGAGAACGGGATAACAATGAGCAGTTCTTC
>-|TRBV2|TRBD1|TRBJ2-7
CASSDGWTGRTYEQYF
TGTGCCAGCAGTGACGGTTGGACAGGCCGTACGTACGAGCAGTACTTC
>-|TRBV6-5|TRBD2|TRBJ2-7
CASSLTSGSRYEQYF
TGTGCCAGCAGTCTCACTAGCGGGAGTAGGTACGAGCAGTACTTC
>-|TRBV2|-|TRBJ2-2
CASSPQFRAGNTNTGELFF
TGTGCCAGCAGTCCCCAGTTCAGGGCGGGAAATACAAACACCGGGGAGCTGTTTTTT
>-|TRBV28|-|TRBJ1-4
CASSRILINEKLFF
TGTGCCAGCAGTCGTATACTTATCAATGAAAAACTGTTTTTT